Ten or more counts support the clone carrying this T cell receptor (beta chain). The CDR3 sequence is 13 residues long. Between the trimmed V and J ends, which lost 4 bases and 7 bases, there was a span of 16 bases. CDR1 SQVTM and CDR2 ANQGSEA come from the germline V gene. A single record per CDR3 protein comes from TCRdb applying MiXCR to the RT-PCR reads. The table has about 680,000 distinct CDR3 sequences, approximately 15% seen once. The sample was memory CD4+ T cells from blood. The rearrangement links TRBV29-1 to TRBJ1-1; D possibly corresponds to TRBD1 (5 bases). This receptor was identified in a female donor in good health, serving as a healthy control. The CDR3 bases are TGCAGCGTTGTTAGGTCGGCAGGGAGTGAAGCTTTCTTT. This translates into CSVVRSAGSEAFF. Combining the CDR3 with reference TRBV29-1 and TRBJ1-1 gives the whole variable domain SAVISQKPSRDICQRGTSLTIQCQVDSQVTMMFWYRQQPGQSLTLIATANQGSEATYESGFVIDKFPISRPNLTFSTLTVSNMSPEDSSIYLCSVVRSAGSEAFFGQGTRLTVV.